This T cell receptor beta chain originates from a study of early stage breast cancer tumors (dated by TCRdb to the late 2010s). Concerning the study at large: Of the approximately 15 invasive breast tumors, 12 to 13 were found to be estrogen receptor-positive, progesterone receptor-positive and HER2-negative. About 70% of the 12 ER+/PR+/HER2- tumors were invasive ductal carcinomas, while the other four were invasive lobular carcinomas. A read coverage of roughly 10-fold per sample was achieved on average. A total of 2,651,842 templates, representing about 1.1 million unique clonotypes, were detected across all samples.

Each sample was amplified in two independent genomic DNA replicates, using around 0.55 ug for blood and around 1.5 ug for tumor or normal breast. TCRB sequencing of genomic DNA was carried out with the ImmunoSeq Intro kit according to the manufacturer's instructions. Multiplex PCR ran 30 to 40 cycles with proprietary primers and spike-in control sequences for absolute quantification. An 87-bp fragment spanning the CDR3 and flanking V and J genes was sequenced with single-end 150-bp reads. Seven samples, each with two replicates, were multiplexed per lane of an Illumina MiSeq using version 3.0 chemistry. The study's own analysis went as follows. The vendor's proprietary pipeline handled the raw data processing, merging both replicates into a single result for each sample. To define clonotypes, the study grouped productive rearrangements that shared the V-gene family, CDR3 amino acid sequence and J-gene segment. To compute clonality, the normalized Shannon entropy (Pielou evenness) of TCRB abundances was subtracted from 1. To estimate T cell density, the total number of templates was divided by the number of input cells, which was inferred from the amount of DNA input. Total repertoire diversity and clonality were estimated with Recon using default parameters. Tumor-enriched clonotypes were defined as having over 0.1% abundance in tumor and at least 32-fold higher abundance than in normal breast. TCRdb obtained this table from immuneACCESS and retained in-frame rearrangements with V and J assigned. These tables miss some clones; where compared with another copy, unresolved V genes account for less than half of the shortfall, and the remainder is unexplained. The V and J calls and clone size come from that table; D and trimming were worked out from the DNA. Counted in this sample were about 30,000 clones; approximately 72% of them appeared once. The ten largest clonotypes hold approximately 33% of the sample.

On this clone: Its antigen is not yet known. No clone much larger than this one lies a single base away; base qualities are absent.

The study profiled bulk TCR beta-chain repertoires in matched peripheral blood, tumor and adjacent normal breast tissue taken from some 17 patients with early-stage breast cancer. Before surgery, roughly 4.5-10 mL of whole blood was collected in EDTA tubes and processed within 2 hours. Peripheral blood mononuclear cells were isolated by Ficoll-Paque centrifugation in SepMate-50 tubes. PBMCs were cryopreserved in approximately 90% FBS with roughly 10% DMSO in aliquots of about 1.7 to 4 million cells and stored in liquid nitrogen. Genomic DNA was extracted with the Qiagen AllPrep DNA/RNA Mini kit. The CDR3 has 14 amino acids, counting the end cysteine and phenylalanine. Only the CDR3 DNA is retained, 42 bases long and in frame from the first base. The germline V gene gives CDR1 as MGHRA and CDR2 as YSYEKL. A distance of 13 bases separates the germline ends of V and J, which lose 4 bases and 4 bases respectively.

The study at large found these results: Repertoires from blood resembled normal breast more closely than tumor, and using blood as a reference for each tissue separated tumor from normal in about 85% of the 16 patients. Sequencing bulk genomic DNA from unsorted cells could not capture chain pairing or functional markers like CD4, CD8 and FOXP3. Analysis by tumor subtype was prevented by the small cohort size. Enriched TCRB sequences shared across patients were found to be mostly commonly generated sequences that were unlikely to play an important role in the tumor microenvironment. Tumors showed about 2.3-fold higher T cell density and higher clonality than adjacent normal breast tissue.

This TCR came from a person aged 45 to 59 with breast cancer. The V and J segments used are TRBV4-1 and TRBJ2-5, with TRBD2 as a weak D call on 6 bases. Sequences were obtained from blood. The DNA sequence is TGCGCCAGCAGCCCAAGGCAGGAGGGAGAGACCCAGTACTTC. Its translation reads: CASSPRQEGETQYF.